Shown below are 13 T cell receptor beta chains from a single sample sequenced in a study of CD4 T cells in relation to SARS-CoV-2 and coronaviruses. Unexposed donor CD4+ T cells date from about 2010-2019, before the COVID-19 pandemic. The assay was immunoSEQ multiplex PCR, and TCRdb's table has in-frame clones only and misses some. The table lists tens of thousands of clones, 85% to 95% of them singletons. The sequencing sample was made of naive CD4+ T cells from PBMCs. Subset defined: naive CD4+ T cells isolated by negative enrichment. These TCRs come from a human donor in good health.

This chain links TRBV28 with TRBJ1-1; 10 bases are a match to TRBD1. Germline V CDR1 and CDR2: MDHEN, SYDVKM. CDR3 length: 13 residues. With 8 bases clipped from V and 6 bases from J, the junction kept 6 bases outside the gene matches. The chain's CDR3 is CASQTGGVAEAFF. Written as DNA, the CDR3 is TGTGCCAGCCAGACAGGGGGCGTCGCTGAAGCTTTCTTT.

This sequence joins TRBV9 and TRBJ2-3; a possible D gene is TRBD2 (7 bases). The germline V gene encodes CDR1 SGDLS and CDR2 YYNGEE. The V end was cut by 4 bases, the J end by 6 bases, with 15 bases between. CDR3 size: 14 residues. CDR3 nucleotide sequence: TGTGCCAGCAGCTCGAGGGGGGGAAAGGATACGCAGTATTTT. Translated, it gives CASSSRGGKDTQYF.

The chain has TRBV6-5 and TRBJ2-7; maybe TRBD2 (5 bases). The CDR3 has 14 amino acids. Trimming stripped 6 bases from V and 2 bases from J, with 14 bases between. Germline lookup yields CDR1 MNHEY and CDR2 SVGAGI. The CDR3 sequence is CASSNGLPPYEQYF. The CDR3 bases are TGTGCCAGCAGCAACGGACTGCCTCCCTACGAGCAGTACTTC.

The rearrangement uses TRBV25-1 and TRBJ1-6; D is undetermined. Trimming left V 0 bases short and J 4 bases short, with 7 bases between. CDR1 is MGHDK, CDR2 SYGVNS, per germline. This CDR3 comprises 15 residues. The CDR3 protein is CASSEYLQYNSPLHF. In DNA, the CDR3 is TGTGCCAGCAGTGAATATTTGCAGTATAATTCACCCCTCCACTTT.

The rearrangement uses TRBV7-2 and TRBJ2-7, with D perhaps matching TRBD2 (5 bases). CDR3 length: 11 residues. The germline V and J ends were trimmed by 4 bases and 7 bases, with 8 bases remaining between them. The germline V gene has CDR1 SGHTA and CDR2 FQGNSA. The CDR3 DNA follows: TGTGCCAGCAGCTACCGCGGGGAGCAGTACTTC. Translated, it gives CASSYRGEQYF.

The V gene is TRBV19, the J gene TRBJ2-1; 11 nucleotides line up with TRBD1. Germline assignment: CDR1 LNHDA and CDR2 SQIVND (reference sequence). The CDR3 sequence is 14 residues long. V shed 5 bases, J shed 6 bases, and the junction held 3 bases outside the gene matches. Written as DNA, the CDR3 is TGTGCCAGTAGTCGGGACAGGGGGATCAATGAGCAGTTCTTC. Translation: CASSRDRGINEQFF.

The chain links TRBV24-1 to TRBJ2-3; unclear D gene. The germline gives CDR1 KGHDR, CDR2 SFDVKD. CDR3 size: 14 residues. V was pared by 4 bases and J by 0 bases, with 7 bases between. Written as DNA, the CDR3 is TGTGCCACCAGTGACCACCCTAGCACAGATACGCAGTATTTT. Encoded protein: CATSDHPSTDTQYF.

This chain uses TRBV6-5 with TRBJ2-3; 9 nucleotides agree with TRBD2. Germline assignment: CDR1 MNHEY and CDR2 SVGAGI. The V and J ends lost 5 bases and 3 bases, in that order; junction bases with no gene match: 6. CDR3 length: 15 residues. CDR3 sequence (DNA): TGTGCCAGCAGTCCAATAGCGGGAGAGACAGATACGCAGTATTTT. This codes for CASSPIAGETDTQYF.

This rearrangement joins TRBV6-5 to TRBJ1-1; 10 bases are a match to TRBD1. CDR1 and CDR2 from the germline V gene are MNHEY and SVGAGI. Trimming at V came to 3 bases and at J to 2 bases, leaving 6 bases not matched to a gene. The CDR3 sequence is 16 residues long. CDR3: CASSYLSTGGNTEAFF. Written as DNA, the CDR3 is TGTGCCAGCAGTTATCTTTCGACAGGGGGCAACACTGAAGCTTTCTTT.

The V and J genes are TRBV5-1 and TRBJ2-2; no reliable D call. CDR1 is SGHRS and CDR2 is YFSETQ in the germline V gene. This CDR3 is 15 amino acids long. The V end was cut by 0 bases, the J end by 0 bases, with 6 bases between. The CDR3 sequence: CASSLEVPNTGELFF. In nucleotides, the CDR3 is TGCGCCAGCAGCTTGGAGGTCCCGAACACCGGGGAGCTGTTTTTT.

This clone was counted a single time. This chain joins TRBV18 and TRBJ2-7; D uncertain. Germline values: CDR1 KGHSH, CDR2 LQKENI. The V and J ends lost 2 bases and 2 bases respectively, with 10 bases between them. This CDR3 is built from 14 residues. CDR3 nucleotide sequence: TGTGCCAGCTCACCATCGCAGTTTCCCTACGAGCAGTACTTC. Protein sequence: CASSPSQFPYEQYF.

The V and J genes are TRBV5-1 and TRBJ2-3, with 9 bases that match TRBD2. The CDR3 consists of 17 residues. Germline values: CDR1 SGHRS, CDR2 YFSETQ. Germline trimming cut 3 bases from V and 4 bases from J; bases unmatched to any gene: 12. CDR3 sequence (DNA): TGCGCCAGCAGCTCGCGTGGGTTGAGCGGGGGGTCAGATACGCAGTATTTT. This encodes CASSSRGLSGGSDTQYF.

The CDR3 DNA sequence: TGCGCCAGCAGCCAAACACAGGAGTTCTCCTACGAGCAGTACTTC. It is translated as CASSQTQEFSYEQYF. This sequence joins TRBV5-1 and TRBJ2-7, with a weak D call TRBD1 (5 bases). The CDR3 runs 15 residues. V lost 4 bases and J 0 bases, leaving 14 bases between the germline ends. Germline CDR1 SGHRS, CDR2 YFSETQ.